Described below is a single T cell receptor beta chain sequence and its context. Its antigen is not identified. A junction end diverges from the germline sequence, so it may reflect a read error. This sample is part of a study of PD-1 blockade in classical Hodgkin lymphoma. Points from the study as a whole: Complete responders' baseline diversity resembled that of newly diagnosed patients. Baseline TCR diversity was reportedly lower in newly diagnosed patients than in healthy donors. It was reported as lower still in relapsed/refractory patients. Exclusion was applied to patients who started nivolumab under 1 year after ASCT.

This table comes from immunoSEQ multiplex PCR, and its TCRdb copy is limited to in-frame clones, with some not included. The table has roughly 19,000 clones, about four fifths seen once. CDR1 and CDR2 from the germline V gene are SGHAT and FQNNGV. This CDR3 spans 13 amino acids. There was relapse after autologous stem cell transplantation in every patient, and there was variation in brentuximab vedotin exposure. Here the sequenced sample was peripheral blood mononuclear cells (PBMCs), taken at baseline. This rearrangement joins TRBV11-2 to TRBJ1-6; a possible D gene is TRBD1 (6 bases). The receptor comes from a human donor with classical Hodgkin lymphoma. CDR3 loop: CASSLNRDSPPHF. CDR3 nucleotides: TGTGCCAGCAGCTTGAACAGGGACTCACCCCCCCACTTT.